This note documents a single T cell receptor (beta chain) sequence. Profiled with immunoSEQ multiplex PCR; TCRdb holds only in-frame clones, not every one. The sample shows approximately 37,000 clones, approximately 84% of them seen only once. The data were taken from a study of PD-1 blockade in mismatch repair-deficient tumors. The receptor was derived from an adult with mismatch repair-deficient cancer. Sequencing used peripheral blood, obtained approximately 1.5 years after starting pembrolizumab.

In DNA, the CDR3 is TGTGCCATCAGTGTCCCAGGACAGGGGAGCTCCTACGAGCAGTACTTC. Translating it yields CAISVPGQGSSYEQYF. This chain joins TRBV10-3 and TRBJ2-7, with 9 bases lining up with TRBD1. V lost 4 bases, J lost 0 bases, and 7 bases stayed unmatched. The CDR3 contains 16 residues. CDR1 is ENHRY and CDR2 is SYGVKD in the germline V gene.